A few counts support the clone carrying this TCR beta chain. These data are taken from a study of identical twins. CDR3 length equals 13 residues. Germline CDR1 reads MDHEN; CDR2 reads SYDVKM. Trimming left V 8 bases short and J 6 bases short, with 14 bases between. cDNA carried unique molecular identifiers, and a universal primer site was added by template switching. MiXCR, applied by TCRdb to the 5' RACE reads, yields one record per CDR3 protein. This table holds a few hundred thousand distinct CDR3 sequences, about 9% found once. The same data also went into a second study, on yellow fever vaccine responses in identical twins. This second study notes: A vaccine T cell response that seemed partly convergent and partly personalized was reported in twins.

This TCR derives from a woman under 30 in good health. The rearrangement uses TRBV28 and TRBJ2-4; D may be TRBD1 or TRBD2 (5 bases each). Input material: CD8+ T cells sorted from blood. The CDR3 DNA is TGTGCCAGCCTCGACAGACTATCAAACATTCAGTACTTC. Encoded protein: CASLDRLSNIQYF.